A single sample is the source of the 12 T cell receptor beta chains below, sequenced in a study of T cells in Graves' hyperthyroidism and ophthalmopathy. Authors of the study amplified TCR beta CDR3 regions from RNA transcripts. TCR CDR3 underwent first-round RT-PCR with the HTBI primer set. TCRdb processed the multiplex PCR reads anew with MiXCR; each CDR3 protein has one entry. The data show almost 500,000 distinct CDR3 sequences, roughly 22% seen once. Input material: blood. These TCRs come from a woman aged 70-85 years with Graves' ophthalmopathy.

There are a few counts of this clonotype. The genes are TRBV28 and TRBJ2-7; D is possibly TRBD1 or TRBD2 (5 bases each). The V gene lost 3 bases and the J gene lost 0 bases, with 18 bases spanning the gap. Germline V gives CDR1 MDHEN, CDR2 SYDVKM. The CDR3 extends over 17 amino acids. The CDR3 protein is CASSFGVRTGSSYEQYF. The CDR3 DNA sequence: TGTGCCAGCAGTTTCGGGGTTCGTACAGGAAGCTCCTACGAGCAGTACTTC. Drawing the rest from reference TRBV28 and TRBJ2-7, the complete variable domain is DVKVTQSSRYLVKRTGEKVFLECVQDMDHENMFWYRQDPGLGLRLIYFSYDVKMKEKGDIPEGYSVSREKKERFSLILESASTNQTSMYLCASSFGVRTGSSYEQYFGPGTRLTVT.

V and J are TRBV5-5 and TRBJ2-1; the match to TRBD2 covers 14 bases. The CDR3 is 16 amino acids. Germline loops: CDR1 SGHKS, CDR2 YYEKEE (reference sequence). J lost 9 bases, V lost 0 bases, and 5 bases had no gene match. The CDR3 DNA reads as TGTGCCAGCAGCTTGGGACTAGCGGGAGGGTGGGGTGAGCAGTTCTTC. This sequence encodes CASSLGLAGGWGEQFF.

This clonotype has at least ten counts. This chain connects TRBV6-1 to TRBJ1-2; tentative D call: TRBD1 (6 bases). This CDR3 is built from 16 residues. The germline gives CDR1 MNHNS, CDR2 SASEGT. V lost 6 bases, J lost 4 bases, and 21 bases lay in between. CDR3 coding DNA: TGTGCCAGCAGACCCTCGGTCGGGGGCAAATCCTATGGCTACACCTTC. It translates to CASRPSVGGKSYGYTF.

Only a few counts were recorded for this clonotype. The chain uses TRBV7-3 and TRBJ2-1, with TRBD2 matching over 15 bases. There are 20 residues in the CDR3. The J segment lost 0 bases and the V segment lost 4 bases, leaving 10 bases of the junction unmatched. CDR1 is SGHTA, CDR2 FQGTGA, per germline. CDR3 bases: TGTGCCAGCAGCTCCCTAGGACTAGCGGGAGGGACGAGCTCCTACAATGAGCAGTTCTTC. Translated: CASSSLGLAGGTSSYNEQFF.

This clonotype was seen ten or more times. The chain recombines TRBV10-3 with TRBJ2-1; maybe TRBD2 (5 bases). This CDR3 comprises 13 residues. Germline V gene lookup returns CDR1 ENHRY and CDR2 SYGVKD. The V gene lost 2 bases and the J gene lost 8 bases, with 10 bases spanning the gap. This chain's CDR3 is CAISEMKEDEQFF. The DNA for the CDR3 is TGTGCCATCAGTGAGATGAAGGAGGATGAGCAGTTCTTC.

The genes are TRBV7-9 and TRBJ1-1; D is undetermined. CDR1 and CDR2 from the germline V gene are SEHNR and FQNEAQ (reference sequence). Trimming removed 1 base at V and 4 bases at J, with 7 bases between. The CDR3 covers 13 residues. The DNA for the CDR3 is TGTGCCAGCAGCTTAGTATTTGGCACTGAAGCTTTCTTT. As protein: CASSLVFGTEAFF.

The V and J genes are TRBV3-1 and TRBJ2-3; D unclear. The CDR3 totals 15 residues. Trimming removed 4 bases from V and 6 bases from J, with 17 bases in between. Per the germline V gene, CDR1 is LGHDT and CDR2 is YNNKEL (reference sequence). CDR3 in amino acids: CASSPGLPVGDTQYF. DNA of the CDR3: TGTGCCAGCAGCCCCGGGCTTCCCGTAGGGGATACGCAGTATTTT.

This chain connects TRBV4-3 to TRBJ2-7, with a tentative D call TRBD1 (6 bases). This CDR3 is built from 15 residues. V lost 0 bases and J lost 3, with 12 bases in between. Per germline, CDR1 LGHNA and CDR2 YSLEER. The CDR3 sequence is CASSQDDRIGYEQYF. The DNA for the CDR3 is TGCGCCAGCAGCCAAGACGACAGGATCGGCTACGAGCAGTACTTC.

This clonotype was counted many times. Here the CDR3 reads CSAGELGTEAFF. CDR3 bases: TGCAGTGCCGGGGAGTTGGGCACTGAAGCTTTCTTT. The V and J genes are TRBV20-1 and TRBJ1-1; D not certain. There are 12 residues in the CDR3. CDR1 is DFQATT and CDR2 is SNEGSKA in the germline V gene (reference sequence). Trimming removed 6 bases at V and 4 bases at J, with 12 bases between.

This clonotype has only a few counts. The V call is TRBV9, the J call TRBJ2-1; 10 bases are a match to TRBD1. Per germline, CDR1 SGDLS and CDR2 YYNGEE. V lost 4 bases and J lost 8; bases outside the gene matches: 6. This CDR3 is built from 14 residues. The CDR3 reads CASSLRTGGDEQFF. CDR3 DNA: TGTGCCAGCAGCTTACGGACAGGGGGGGATGAGCAGTTCTTC.

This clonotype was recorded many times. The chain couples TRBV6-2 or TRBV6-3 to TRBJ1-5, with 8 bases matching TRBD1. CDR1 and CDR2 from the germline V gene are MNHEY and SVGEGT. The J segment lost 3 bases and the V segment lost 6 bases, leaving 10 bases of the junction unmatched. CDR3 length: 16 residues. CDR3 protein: CASRAPQDRVNQPQHF. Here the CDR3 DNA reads TGTGCCAGCAGAGCCCCCCAGGACAGGGTCAATCAGCCCCAGCATTTT.

The CDR3 DNA reads as TGTGCCAGCAGACCATCGGGCGGGAGCCGGGATACGCAGTATTTT. This translates into CASRPSGGSRDTQYF. The V gene is TRBV12-3 or TRBV12-4, the J gene TRBJ2-3; TRBD2 aligns across 7 bases. The CDR3 contains 15 residues. V was pared by 6 bases and J by 6 bases, with 12 bases of the junction left unmatched.